This TCR beta chain stems from a study of technical replicates of blood from a handful of donors. Generated by immunoSEQ multiplex PCR, the TCRdb table keeps only in-frame clones and is missing some. The table has about 70,000 clones, approximately 95% seen once; the top ten hold 0.25%. The clonotype was recovered from a human donor in good health. The sample taken for sequencing was T cells isolated from PBMCs.

The CDR3 loop reads CASSARDLSPLHF. CDR3 nucleotides: TGTGCCAGCAGCGCTCGGGACTTATCACCCCTCCACTTT. The chain employs TRBV11-3 and TRBJ1-6, with D perhaps matching TRBD1 (5 bases). The germline V gene encodes CDR1 SGHNT and CDR2 YENEEA. Trimming pared 5 bases from V and 10 bases from J, leaving 12 bases between. The CDR3 covers 13 residues. The full variable domain, rest sourced from reference TRBV11-3 and TRBJ1-6, is EAGVVQSPRYKIIEKKQPVAFWCNPISGHNTLYWYLQNLGQGPELLIRYENEEAVDDSQLPKDRFSAERLKGVDSTLKIQPAELGDSAVYLCASSARDLSPLHFGNGTRLTVT.